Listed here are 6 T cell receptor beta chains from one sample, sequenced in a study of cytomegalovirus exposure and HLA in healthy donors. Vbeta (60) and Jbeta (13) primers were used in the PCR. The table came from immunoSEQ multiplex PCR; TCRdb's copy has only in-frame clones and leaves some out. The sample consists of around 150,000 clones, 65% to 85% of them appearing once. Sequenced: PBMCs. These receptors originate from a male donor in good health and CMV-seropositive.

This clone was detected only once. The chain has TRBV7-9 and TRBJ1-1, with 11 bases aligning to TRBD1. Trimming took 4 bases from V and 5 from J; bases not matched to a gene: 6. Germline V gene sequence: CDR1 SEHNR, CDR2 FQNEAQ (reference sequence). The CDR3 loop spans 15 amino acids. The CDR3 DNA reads TGTGCCAGCAGCTCCGGGGACAGGGGGAGGACTGAAGCTTTCTTT. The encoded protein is CASSSGDRGRTEAFF.

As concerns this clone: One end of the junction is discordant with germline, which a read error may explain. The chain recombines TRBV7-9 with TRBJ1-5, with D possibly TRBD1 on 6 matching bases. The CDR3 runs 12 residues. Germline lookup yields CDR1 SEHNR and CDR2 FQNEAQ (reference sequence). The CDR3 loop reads CSSSAGVQPQHF. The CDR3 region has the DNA TGTTCCAGCAGCGCAGGGGTTCAGCCCCAGCATTTT.

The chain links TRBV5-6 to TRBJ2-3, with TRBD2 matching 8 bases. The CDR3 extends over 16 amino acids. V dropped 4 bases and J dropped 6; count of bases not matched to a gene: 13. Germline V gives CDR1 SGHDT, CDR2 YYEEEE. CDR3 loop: CASSPVTAGVADTQYF. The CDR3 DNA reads TGTGCCAGCAGCCCGGTCACAGCGGGAGTGGCGGATACGCAGTATTTT.

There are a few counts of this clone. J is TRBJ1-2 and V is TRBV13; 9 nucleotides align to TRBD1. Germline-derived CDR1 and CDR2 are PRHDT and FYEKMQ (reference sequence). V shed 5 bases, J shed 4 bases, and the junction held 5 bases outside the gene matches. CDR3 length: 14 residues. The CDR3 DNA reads TGTGCCAGCAGCCCGGGACAGGGTCTCTATGGCTACACCTTC. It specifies CASSPGQGLYGYTF.

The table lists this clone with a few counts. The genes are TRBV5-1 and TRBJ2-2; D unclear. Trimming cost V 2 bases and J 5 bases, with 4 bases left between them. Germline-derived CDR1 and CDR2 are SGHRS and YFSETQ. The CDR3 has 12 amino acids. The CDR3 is CASSFTTGELFF. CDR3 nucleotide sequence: TGCGCCAGCAGCTTTACAACCGGGGAGCTGTTTTTT.

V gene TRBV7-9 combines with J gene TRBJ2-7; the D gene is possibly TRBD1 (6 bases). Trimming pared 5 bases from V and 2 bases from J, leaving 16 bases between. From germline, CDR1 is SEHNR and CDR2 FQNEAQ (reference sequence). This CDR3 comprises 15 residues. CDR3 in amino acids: CASSPKTGATYEQYF. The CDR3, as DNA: TGTGCCAGCAGCCCCAAGACAGGAGCTACCTACGAGCAGTACTTC.